The 13 T cell receptor beta chains in this list originate from one sample, sequenced in a study of T-cell memory formation after mild COVID-19. One entry per CDR3 protein, called by TCRdb with MiXCR from the 5' RACE reads. The repertoire consists of about 310,000 distinct CDR3 sequences, with roughly 15% occurring once and the leading ten covering over 20%. The sequenced material came from PBMCs or a T cell subset sorted from them (not recorded which). The receptors derive from a man aged 18 to 30 who had mild COVID-19 (a few samples of this study predate the infection). Cell type and time point are not known.

This clonotype was found a few times. CDR3 residues: CATSDTGTGGTGELFF. The DNA for the CDR3 is TGTGCCACCAGTGACACCGGGACAGGGGGCACCGGGGAGCTGTTTTTT. The gene calls are TRBV24-1 and TRBJ2-2, with 11 bases identical to TRBD1. CDR1 is KGHDR and CDR2 is SFDVKD in the germline V gene. With 4 bases clipped from V and 4 bases from J, the junction kept 4 bases outside the gene matches. CDR3 size: 16 residues.

This clonotype showed up just a few times. This sequence joins TRBV5-1 and TRBJ2-5; possible D gene TRBD2, 5 bases. Trimming left V 9 bases short and J 1 base short, with 13 bases between. The CDR3 has 13 residues. Germline lookup yields CDR1 SGHRS and CDR2 YFSETQ. CDR3 coding DNA: TGCGCCACCCGGGAAAGCCTCCAAGAGACCCAGTACTTC. It specifies CATRESLQETQYF.

This clonotype was observed a few times. The chain joins TRBV29-1 to TRBJ1-2; the D gene is possibly TRBD1 (5 bases). Per the germline V gene, CDR1 is SQVTM and CDR2 is ANQGSEA. V shed 3 bases and J shed 6 bases, with 14 bases lying between them. The CDR3 has 13 amino acids. CDR3 nucleotide sequence: TGCAGCGTTGATGAACGGGGGAACGATGGCTACACCTTC. Residues: CSVDERGNDGYTF.

The V gene is TRBV12-3 or TRBV12-4, the J gene TRBJ1-6, with D uncertain. Trimming removed 3 bases from V and 8 bases from J, with 11 bases in between. This CDR3 comprises 14 residues. The DNA for the CDR3 is TGTGCCAGCAGTTTGGAACAGTATTATTCACCCCTCCACTTT. Translation: CASSLEQYYSPLHF.

This chain uses TRBV18 with TRBJ2-5; no clear D gene. The CDR3 has 11 residues. CDR1 is KGHSH, CDR2 LQKENI, per germline. Trimming took 3 bases from V and 10 from J, leaving 9 bases between them. This chain's CDR3 is CASSPESLQYF. The CDR3 nucleotides read TGTGCCAGCTCACCGGAATCGCTCCAGTACTTC.

The chain employs TRBV18 and TRBJ2-5, with a weak D call TRBD1 (6 bases). This CDR3 region has 14 residues. The V gene's germline CDR1 is KGHSH and CDR2 LQKENI. The V end was cut by 3 bases, the J end by 4 bases, with 12 bases between. In DNA form, the CDR3 reads TGTGCCAGCTCACCTTCACAGGGAAGAGAGACCCAGTACTTC. It codes for CASSPSQGRETQYF.

The chain couples TRBV20-1 to TRBJ1-5; maybe TRBD1 (6 bases). The length of the CDR3 is 14 residues. Germline values: CDR1 DFQATT, CDR2 SNEGSKA (reference sequence). Trimming pared 3 bases from V and 8 bases from J, leaving 17 bases between. The CDR3: CSARRGGAKEPQHF. CDR3 DNA sequence: TGCAGTGCTAGGCGAGGGGGGGCGAAGGAGCCCCAGCATTTT.

This clonotype was picked up a small number of times. The chain uses TRBV11-2 and TRBJ2-5, with 7 positions matching TRBD2. Unmatched junction bases numbered 8, after V lost 2 bases and J lost 5 bases. This CDR3 contains 15 residues. From germline, CDR1 is SGHAT and CDR2 FQNNGV. The CDR3 spells CASSLQGGFRETQYF. Here the CDR3 DNA reads TGTGCCAGCAGCTTACAGGGAGGGTTTCGGGAGACCCAGTACTTC.

The chain recombines TRBV7-9 with TRBJ2-7; unclear D gene. The germline gives CDR1 SEHNR, CDR2 FQNEAQ (reference sequence). CDR3 length: 13 amino acids. The V end was cut by 2 bases, the J end by 3 bases, with 8 bases between. The CDR3 loop reads CASSLPVGYEQYF. CDR3 in DNA: TGTGCCAGCAGCTTACCGGTGGGCTACGAGCAGTACTTC.

This clonotype was observed a handful of times. The chain carries TRBV28 and TRBJ1-2; tentatively, D is TRBD1 (6 bases). V gave up 6 bases and J gave up 8 bases, with 19 bases separating them. Germline CDR1 and CDR2: MDHEN and SYDVKM. The CDR3 length is 14 residues. As DNA, the CDR3 is TGTGCCAGCAGACCAATTGGGGGGCTCGGAGGCTACACCTTC. Encoded protein: CASRPIGGLGGYTF.

This clonotype was picked up many times. The rearrangement uses TRBV4-3 and TRBJ2-2; D ambiguous. The CDR3 length is 15 residues. The V end lost 0 bases, the J end lost 1 base, and 6 bases lay between the germline ends. CDR1 LGHNA and CDR2 YSLEER come from the germline V gene. CDR3 nucleotide sequence: TGCGCCAGCAGCCAAGAGGCTTTGAACACCGGGGAGCTGTTTTTT. Translation: CASSQEALNTGELFF.

J is TRBJ2-7 and V is TRBV2, with a possible D match to TRBD1 (5 bases). Between the trimmed V and J ends, which lost 5 bases and 6 bases, there was a span of 17 bases. CDR3 length: 14 amino acids. The germline V gene has CDR1 SNHLY and CDR2 FYNNEI. The CDR3 protein is CASSTRSTDLEQYV. In DNA, the CDR3 is TGTGCCAGCAGTACACGTTCGACAGACCTCGAGCAGTACGTC.

This clonotype was picked up a small number of times. The rearrangement links TRBV11-2 to TRBJ1-1, with D perhaps TRBD1 (6 bases). Trimming pared 2 bases from V and 4 bases from J, leaving 29 bases between. CDR3 length: 20 amino acids. CDR1 is SGHAT, CDR2 FQNNGV, per germline. The chain's CDR3 is CASSLLRRDVYQGRSTEAFF. The CDR3 bases are TGTGCCAGCAGCTTATTACGTAGGGACGTGTATCAGGGGCGAAGCACTGAAGCTTTCTTT.